This T cell receptor beta chain is from a study of graft-versus-host responses after intestinal transplantation. Study at large: Isolated intestinal, liver-intestinal, or multivisceral transplants had been given to the recipients. Tacrolimus and steroids were given for three to four years to all recipients after anti-thymocyte globulin induction. Whole-study findings and limits: Recipient marrow held GvH clones, some first seen in ileum or blood. Allografts from individuals with graft-donor T cell macrochimerism displayed high graft-versus-host to host-versus-graft clonal ratios.

V dropped 4 bases and J dropped 7; count of bases not matched to a gene: 10. Germline V gene sequence: CDR1 MDHEN, CDR2 SYDVKM. This CDR3 region has 16 residues. In the case of this clone: The antigen is not known.

Generated by immunoSEQ multiplex PCR, the TCRdb table keeps only in-frame clones and is missing some. This repertoire shows 9,000 to 10,000 clones, 80% to 90% found once; its top ten account for roughly 5.2%. Lymphocytes (intraepithelial and lamina propria) were released by processing the graft tissue. The V call is TRBV28, the J call TRBJ1-6; 7 bases are a match to TRBD1. Sequencing used ileum tissue, obtained less than 850 days after intestinal transplantation. The TCR originated in a human patient who received an intestinal transplant, so some T cells may come from the graft donor. In DNA, the CDR3 is TGTGCCAGCAGTTCCACAGGGGAACCTCTAAATTCACCCCTCCACTTT. This encodes CASSSTGEPLNSPLHF.